The present entry profiles one T cell receptor (beta chain) with its context. Its antigen is still unknown. This entry comes from a study of beta chain features in type 1 diabetes. Study details: Taken together, all samples contributed approximately 110 million examined sorted cells. Notes on the study in general: When Type 1 diabetes patients were examined, their TCRB CDR3s proved moderately but significantly shorter in all four CD4+ subsets.

The V end was cut by 4 bases, the J end by 0 bases, with 12 bases between. Germline loops: CDR1 SEHNR, CDR2 FQNEAQ (reference sequence). The CDR3 has 16 residues. As every portion of the isolated RNA was reverse transcribed, the sequencing read expressed TCRB transcripts. Method: immunoSEQ multiplex PCR; TCRdb's copy keeps in-frame clones and lacks some. Among hundreds of thousands of clones listed, 15% were seen once. Material for sequencing was naive CD4+ T cells from blood. The receptor was isolated from a man aged 18 to 29 in good health. The V gene is TRBV7-9, the J gene TRBJ2-2; possible D gene TRBD1, 5 bases. In DNA form, the CDR3 reads TGTGCCAGCAGCTCTAGACAGCACGCGAACACCGGGGAGCTGTTTTTT. As protein: CASSSRQHANTGELFF.